The T cell receptor (beta chain) under discussion was sequenced for a study of shared clonotypes between healthy human individuals. Study at large: Each donor's CD8 memory used one plate, CD8 naive two, each CD4 subset three.

Trimming removed 0 bases at V and 0 bases at J, with 12 bases between. The length of the CDR3 is 16 residues. The germline CDR1 and CDR2 sequences are MRHNA and SNTAGT. Study-wide points: Enrolling few donors narrowed the genetic and exposure-history diversity that was represented.

As regards this clone: Its antigen remains unidentified.

Original methodology: Junction-only sequences without quality scores were provided by ImmunoSEQ, so filtering was different. Assay used: immunoSEQ multiplex PCR; TCRdb lists only in-frame clones, some missing. Clone size and the V and J calls come from that table; the DNA yielded D and trimming. The data hold around 990,000 clones, with 70% to 80% observed a single time. The authors divided CD4+ cells into CD45RA+ naive and CD45RA-negative memory subsets. Sequencing input: memory CD4+ T cells from PBMCs. Subset described: CD45RA-negative fraction. This clonotype was obtained from a man aged 18 to 30 in good health. Some clones in this sample may be carry-over from other donors' samples. The J gene is TRBJ2-7, the V gene TRBV6-4, with D possibly matching TRBD2 (5 bases). The CDR3 nucleotides read TGTGCCAGCAGTGACTCGGGGAGCTGTAGCTCCTACGAGCAGTACTTC. This encodes CASSDSGSCSSYEQYF.